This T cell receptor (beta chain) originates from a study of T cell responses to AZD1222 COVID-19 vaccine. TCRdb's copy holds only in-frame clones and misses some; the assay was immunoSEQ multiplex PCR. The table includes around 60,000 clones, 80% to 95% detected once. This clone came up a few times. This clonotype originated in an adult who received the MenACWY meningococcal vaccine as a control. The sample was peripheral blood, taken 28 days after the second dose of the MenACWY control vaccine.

CDR3 protein: CASSEQDTGELFF. Here the CDR3 DNA reads TGTGCCAGCAGTGAACAGGACACCGGGGAGCTGTTTTTT. This chain connects TRBV6-4 to TRBJ2-2, with D maybe TRBD1 (5 bases). The V gene's germline CDR1 is MRHNA and CDR2 SNTAGT. Trimming stripped 3 bases from V and 3 bases from J, with 5 bases between. CDR3 length: 13 amino acids.